These 32 T cell receptor beta chains came from one sample sequenced in a study of PD-L1 blockade in urothelial cancer. Method: immunoSEQ multiplex PCR; TCRdb's copy keeps in-frame clones and lacks some. The profile shows 90,000 or so clones, around 90% of them singletons. The time point: pretreatment peripheral blood. The source was PBMCs, collected around atezolizumab (anti-PD-L1) treatment. The receptor set was obtained from a man in his sixties with urothelial cancer.

This chain links TRBV19 with TRBJ2-5, with a possible D match to TRBD2 (5 bases). Germline V gene data show CDR1 as LNHDA and CDR2 as SQIVND (reference sequence). This CDR3 is 15 amino acids long. The V end was cut by 3 bases, the J end by 3 bases, with 14 bases between. CDR3 nucleotides: TGTGCCAGTAGTATTTTGAAGGGAGAAAAAGAGACCCAGTACTTC. As protein: CASSILKGEKETQYF.

The chain is built from TRBV6-5 and TRBJ1-2; tentatively, D is TRBD1 (5 bases). Germline values: CDR1 MNHEY, CDR2 SVGAGI. Trimming shortened V by 0 bases and J by 4 bases, and 12 bases separated the two germline ends. The CDR3 has 15 residues. The CDR3, as DNA: TGTGCCAGCAGTTACTCCGGGGGGAAGGGCTATGGCTACACCTTC. This codes for CASSYSGGKGYGYTF.

This clone showed up just once. This sequence joins TRBV12-5 and TRBJ2-2; D possibly corresponds to TRBD1 (6 bases). Germline lookup yields CDR1 LGHNT and CDR2 FRNRAP. CDR3 length equals 17 residues. The V end was cut by 0 bases, the J end by 4 bases, with 15 bases between. This chain's CDR3 is CASGLVRIGGGTGELFF. CDR3 DNA sequence: TGTGCTAGTGGTTTGGTACGGATAGGGGGTGGCACCGGGGAGCTGTTTTTT.

The chain is built from TRBV11-2 and TRBJ1-1; TRBD1 aligns across 8 bases. After removal of 4 bases from V and 3 bases from J, the junction contained 7 bases not matched to a gene. There are 15 residues in the CDR3. Germline V gene data show CDR1 as SGHAT and CDR2 as FQNNGV. The CDR3 loop is CASSSSRQGHTEAFF. The CDR3 DNA follows: TGTGCCAGCAGCTCCTCCCGACAGGGGCACACTGAAGCTTTCTTT.

V is TRBV9 and J is TRBJ2-7; TRBD2 matches at 7 bases. Trimming cost V 3 bases and J 3 bases; bases outside gene matches: 12. The CDR3 runs 16 residues. Germline V gene data show CDR1 as SGDLS and CDR2 as YYNGEE. The CDR3 DNA reads as TGTGCCAGCAGCGAAATCCCGGGACTACCGATCTACGAGCAGTACTTC. Protein product: CASSEIPGLPIYEQYF.

The chain links TRBV5-1 to TRBJ2-5, with TRBD1 as a possible D gene (6 bases). Germline V gives CDR1 SGHRS, CDR2 YFSETQ. CDR3 length: 15 amino acids. The V and J ends lost 4 bases and 5 bases respectively, with 18 bases between them. Here the CDR3 reads CASSPGTNGLETQYF. The CDR3 DNA reads as TGCGCCAGCAGCCCCGGGACAAACGGTTTGGAGACCCAGTACTTC.

This chain connects TRBV6-6 to TRBJ2-3; the D gene is possibly TRBD1 (5 bases). Deletions cut 7 bases from V and 4 bases from J, with 6 bases between. This CDR3 comprises 11 residues. In germline, CDR1 is MNHNY, CDR2 SVGAGI (reference sequence). CDR3 sequence (DNA): TGTGCCAGCATACAGGCAGATACGCAGTATTTT. It translates to CASIQADTQYF.

This clone was detected only once. This CDR3 is also generated by other DNA sequences in the sample. The chain links TRBV7-2 to TRBJ1-2, with a weak D call TRBD1 (6 bases). V was trimmed by 1 base and J by 3 bases, leaving 6 bases between them. The CDR3 totals 13 residues. CDR1 SGHTA and CDR2 FQGNSA come from the germline V gene. CDR3 DNA sequence: TGTGCCAGCAGCTTAGACAGGGACTATGGCTACACCTTC. Translating it yields CASSLDRDYGYTF. Full variable domain (missing parts from reference TRBV7-2 and TRBJ1-2): GAGVSQSPSNKVTEKGKDVELRCDPISGHTALYWYRQSLGQGLEFLIYFQGNSAPDKSGLPSDRFSAERTGGSVSTLTIQRTQQEDSAVYLCASSLDRDYGYTFGSGTRLTVV.

This clone has more than one count but fewer than ten. The chain couples TRBV6-5 to TRBJ1-6, with D maybe TRBD1 (6 bases). CDR3 length: 15 residues. Germline CDR1 MNHEY, CDR2 SVGAGI. Trimming cost V 6 bases and J 7 bases, with 16 bases left between them. CDR3 DNA: TGTGCCAGCAGCCAGACGGGACATCAGAATTCACCCCTCCACTTT. Residues: CASSQTGHQNSPLHF.

The chain links TRBV5-1 to TRBJ2-3; D not certain. Germline V gene sequence: CDR1 SGHRS, CDR2 YFSETQ. V dropped 0 bases and J dropped 0 bases, with 8 bases sitting between them. CDR3 size: 15 residues. CDR3 DNA: TGCGCCAGCAGCTTGGACGCGCCTAGCACAGATACGCAGTATTTT. This encodes CASSLDAPSTDTQYF. Full variable domain (missing parts from reference TRBV5-1 and TRBJ2-3): KAGVTQTPRYLIKTRGQQVTLSCSPISGHRSVSWYQQTPGQGLQFLFEYFSETQRNKGNFPGRFSGRQFSNSRSEMNVSTLELGDSALYLCASSLDAPSTDTQYFGPGTRLTVL.

The genes are TRBV9 and TRBJ1-3, with TRBD1 as a possible D gene (5 bases). This CDR3 region has 16 residues. The germline V gene has CDR1 SGDLS and CDR2 YYNGEE. V lost 1 base to trimming and J lost 2 bases, with 13 bases between them. The CDR3 DNA follows: TGTGCCAGCAGCGTATCCAGGGTGAAGGCTGGAAACACCATATATTTT. Protein: CASSVSRVKAGNTIYF.

This sequence joins TRBV2 and TRBJ1-5; possible D gene TRBD1, 5 bases. The V gene's germline CDR1 is SNHLY and CDR2 FYNNEI. Between the trimmed V and J ends, which lost 6 bases and 13 bases, there was a span of 19 bases. This CDR3 contains 13 residues. The CDR3 DNA is TGTGCCAGCAGGTCCACCCAGGGTCGGCTACAGCATTTT. Its protein product is CASRSTQGRLQHF.

V is TRBV7-2 and J is TRBJ1-2; 7 nucleotides line up with TRBD1. The trim removed 5 bases at V and 8 bases at J, leaving 8 bases unmatched. This CDR3 region has 13 residues. CDR1 is SGHTA and CDR2 is FQGNSA in the germline V gene. The CDR3, as DNA: TGTGCCAGCAGCCGGGACAGCCCAGGCGGCTACACCTTC. This translates into CASSRDSPGGYTF.

This chain joins TRBV30 and TRBJ2-1; the match to TRBD1 covers 8 bases. CDR3 length: 17 residues. The V gene's germline CDR1 is GTSNPN and CDR2 SVGIG (reference sequence). The V gene end was trimmed by 3 bases and the J gene end by 0 bases; junction bases not matched to a gene: 10. CDR3 sequence (DNA): TGTGCCTGGAGAGCCGGGACAGGAAGCCGCTCCTACAATGAGCAGTTCTTC. It is translated as CAWRAGTGSRSYNEQFF.

V and J are TRBV5-4 and TRBJ1-2; D is undetermined. Trimming cost V 1 base and J 1 base, with 8 bases left between them. CDR3 length equals 14 residues. Per the germline V gene, CDR1 is SGHNT and CDR2 is YYREEE (reference sequence). CDR3 in amino acids: CASSLQQSNYGYTF. The CDR3, as DNA: TGTGCCAGCAGCTTGCAACAGAGTAACTATGGCTACACCTTC.

The chain combines TRBV27 with TRBJ2-7; a possible D gene is TRBD2 (6 bases). CDR3 length: 15 amino acids. The germline CDR1 and CDR2 sequences are MNHEY and SMNVEV (reference sequence). V was clipped by 0 bases and J by 1 base, with 10 bases between them. CDR3 sequence: CASSLSGTLSYEQYF. The CDR3 DNA reads as TGTGCCAGCAGTTTATCCGGGACTCTTTCCTACGAGCAGTACTTC.

The J gene is TRBJ2-3, the V gene TRBV7-2; 7 nucleotides line up with TRBD2. The J segment lost 1 base and the V segment lost 7 bases, leaving 8 bases of the junction unmatched. The CDR3 extends over 15 amino acids. The germline gives CDR1 SGHTA, CDR2 FQGNSA. The CDR3 loop is CASTKRRGGTDTQYF. CDR3 sequence (DNA): TGTGCCAGCACCAAACGCCGGGGGGGCACAGATACGCAGTATTTT.

The J gene is TRBJ2-4, the V gene TRBV5-1; D not resolved. CDR3 length: 15 amino acids. Germline CDR1 reads SGHRS; CDR2 reads YFSETQ. Trimming shortened V by 4 bases and J by 0 bases, and 11 bases separated the two germline ends. CDR3 in DNA: TGCGCCAGCAGCATTGACAACCTAGCCAAAAACATTCAGTACTTC. It encodes CASSIDNLAKNIQYF.

A single count supports this clone. The J gene is TRBJ2-7, the V gene TRBV7-3; TRBD2 might be the D (5 bases). The CDR3 loop spans 13 amino acids. Looked up from germline, CDR1 is SGHTA and CDR2 is FQGTGA. Trimming cost V 0 bases and J 6 bases, with 9 bases left between them. CDR3 sequence: CASSLTSDGEQYF. CDR3 coding DNA: TGTGCCAGCAGCTTAACTAGCGACGGCGAGCAGTACTTC. Full variable domain (outside the CDR3, taken from reference TRBV7-3 and TRBJ2-7): GAGVSQTPSNKVTEKGKYVELRCDPISGHTALYWYRQSLGQGPEFLIYFQGTGAADDSGLPNDRFFAVRPEGSVSTLKIQRTERGDSAVYLCASSLTSDGEQYFGPGTRLTVT.

V gene TRBV19 combines with J gene TRBJ1-5; possibly TRBD1 for D (6 bases). The CDR3 sequence is 14 residues long. Germline V gene lookup returns CDR1 LNHDA and CDR2 SQIVND (reference sequence). Trimming took off 7 bases at V and 0 bases at J, with 10 bases between the two ends. In DNA, the CDR3 is TGTGCCAGTAACCAGGGGAATAGCAATCAGCCCCAGCATTTT. It codes for CASNQGNSNQPQHF.

The chain recombines TRBV9 with TRBJ2-1; TRBD1 is a possible D gene (6 bases). Between the trimmed V and J ends, which lost 0 bases and 4 bases, there was a span of 11 bases. Germline V lookup: CDR1 SGDLS, CDR2 YYNGEE. This CDR3 comprises 15 residues. This CDR3 is CASSVATGSYNEQFF. CDR3 coding DNA: TGTGCCAGCAGCGTAGCTACAGGGTCTTACAATGAGCAGTTCTTC.

This rearrangement joins TRBV9 to TRBJ2-3, with 9 bases aligning to TRBD1. Unmatched junction bases numbered 4, after V lost 4 bases and J lost 1 base. CDR1 is SGDLS and CDR2 is YYNGEE in the germline V gene. CDR3 length equals 15 residues. CDR3 residues: CASSPRQGGTDTQYF. The CDR3 nucleotides are TGTGCCAGCAGCCCGCGACAGGGGGGCACAGATACGCAGTATTTT.

This chain links TRBV7-9 with TRBJ2-4; TRBD1 matches at 10 bases. Germline-derived CDR1 and CDR2 are SEHNR and FQNEAQ (reference sequence). CDR3 length: 16 amino acids. With V trimmed by 3 bases and J by 8 bases, 10 bases remained unmatched. CDR3 bases: TGTGCCAGCAGCTTGGGGACAGGGGCCGAACGGGACATTCAGTACTTC. Translation gives CASSLGTGAERDIQYF.

This clone appeared a single time. This chain connects TRBV15 to TRBJ1-3; D is unresolved. The CDR3 sequence is 14 residues long. V was trimmed by 0 bases and J by 2 bases, leaving 5 bases between them. The germline CDR1 and CDR2 sequences are LNHNV and YYDKDF (reference sequence). In DNA form, the CDR3 reads TGTGCCACCAGCAGAGAGGGAGCTGGAAACACCATATATTTT. Its translation is CATSREGAGNTIYF.

The gene calls are TRBV2 and TRBJ2-7; D might be TRBD2 (5 bases). V shed 8 bases and J shed 0 bases, with 17 bases lying between them. CDR3 length: 15 residues. Germline CDR1 SNHLY, CDR2 FYNNEI. The CDR3 protein is CASYRLTGSSYEQYF. The DNA for the CDR3 is TGTGCCAGCTACCGCCTGACGGGAAGCTCCTACGAGCAGTACTTC.

This clone was recorded at least ten times. The V and J genes are TRBV29-1 and TRBJ1-2; 7 bases fit TRBD1. CDR3 length: 13 residues. Germline V gene sequence: CDR1 SQVTM, CDR2 ANQGSEA. V was clipped by 1 base and J by 8 bases; unmatched bases: 7. CDR3 protein: CSVEGDRVWGYTF. Here the CDR3 DNA reads TGCAGCGTTGAAGGTGACAGGGTTTGGGGCTACACCTTC.

With regard to this clone: The same CDR3 also results from other DNA sequences found in this sample. This chain links TRBV6-4 with TRBJ2-3, with 8 bases fitting TRBD2. There are 15 residues in the CDR3. From germline, CDR1 is MRHNA and CDR2 SNTAGT. J was trimmed by 0 bases and V by 3 bases; bases with no gene match: 2. The CDR3 region is CASSESSGSTDTQYF. The CDR3 bases are TGTGCCAGCAGTGAGTCTAGCGGGAGCACAGATACGCAGTATTTT.

The chain recombines TRBV11-3 with TRBJ2-3, with D unclear. This CDR3 is built from 13 residues. V was trimmed by 0 bases and J by 3 bases, leaving 4 bases between them. Germline values: CDR1 SGHNT, CDR2 YENEEA. As DNA, the CDR3 is TGTGCCAGCAGCTTAGATTCGACAGATACGCAGTATTTT. Encoded protein: CASSLDSTDTQYF.

This chain joins TRBV30 and TRBJ2-1; 7 bases are shared with TRBD1. Germline V gives CDR1 GTSNPN, CDR2 SVGIG (reference sequence). CDR3 length equals 16 residues. With V trimmed by 2 bases and J by 10 bases, 17 bases remained unmatched. The CDR3 DNA follows: TGTGCCTGGAGTCCACCCTTGACAGGGAAGATAGACGAGCAGTTCTTC. Its translation is CAWSPPLTGKIDEQFF.

The genes are TRBV28 and TRBJ1-4; 7 nucleotides align to TRBD1. The CDR3 consists of 13 residues. Germline CDR1 reads MDHEN; CDR2 reads SYDVKM. The trim removed 6 bases at V and 12 bases at J, leaving 10 bases unmatched. For the CDR3, the DNA is TGTGCCAGCAGCTCCCTCGAGGGGGCAGAACTGTTTTTT. Its protein product is CASSSLEGAELFF. Together with reference TRBV28 and TRBJ1-4, the CDR3 gives the full variable domain: DVKVTQSSRYLVKRTGEKVFLECVQDMDHENMFWYRQDPGLGLRLIYFSYDVKMKEKGDIPEGYSVSREKKERFSLILESASTNQTSMYLCASSSLEGAELFFGSGTQLSVL.

CDR3 in DNA: TGTGCCACCGCCCCGGGGGTGCTACGGGAAAAACTGTTTTTT. This encodes CATAPGVLREKLFF. The chain links TRBV15 to TRBJ1-4, with D tentatively TRBD1 (5 bases). The CDR3 spans 14 residues. V lost 8 bases, J lost 8 bases, and 18 bases lay in between. Germline V gene data show CDR1 as LNHNV and CDR2 as YYDKDF (reference sequence).

J is TRBJ2-1 and V is TRBV10-3; D is perhaps TRBD1 (7 bases). V lost 6 bases and J 7 bases, leaving 16 bases between the germline ends. Germline V CDR1 and CDR2: ENHRY, SYGVKD. The CDR3 totals 14 residues. CDR3 amino acids: CAISPEGAWNEQFF. The DNA for the CDR3 is TGTGCCATCAGCCCGGAGGGGGCATGGAATGAGCAGTTCTTC.